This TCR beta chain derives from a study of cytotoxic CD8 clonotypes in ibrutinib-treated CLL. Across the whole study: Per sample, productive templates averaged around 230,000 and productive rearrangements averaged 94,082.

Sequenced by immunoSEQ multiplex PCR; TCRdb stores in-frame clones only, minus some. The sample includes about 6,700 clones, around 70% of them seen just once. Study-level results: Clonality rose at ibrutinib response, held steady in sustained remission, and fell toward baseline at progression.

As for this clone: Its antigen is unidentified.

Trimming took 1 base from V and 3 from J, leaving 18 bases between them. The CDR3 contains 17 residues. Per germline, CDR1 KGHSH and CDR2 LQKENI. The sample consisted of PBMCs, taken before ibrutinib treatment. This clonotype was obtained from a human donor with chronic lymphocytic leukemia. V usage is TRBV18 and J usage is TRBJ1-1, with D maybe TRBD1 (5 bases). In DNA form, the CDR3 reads TGTGCCAGCTCACCACTCCCCCGGGGGAGGGTACACACTGAAGCTTTCTTT. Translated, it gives CASSPLPRGRVHTEAFF.